Listed here are 17 T cell receptor beta chains from one sample, sequenced in a study of PD-L1 blockade in urothelial cancer. Sequencing was performed with immunoSEQ multiplex PCR; in TCRdb, only in-frame clones are kept and a portion is missing. In the table there are 85,000 to 95,000 clones, roughly 90% of which are singletons. Time point given: pretreatment peripheral blood. Sequenced here: PBMCs, sampled around atezolizumab (anti-PD-L1) treatment. These receptor sequences come from a woman older than 75 with urothelial cancer.

This chain connects TRBV7-9 to TRBJ2-1, with D perhaps matching TRBD1 (6 bases). The CDR3 loop spans 15 amino acids. Germline CDR1 and CDR2: SEHNR and FQNEAQ (reference sequence). Trimming took 2 bases from V and 6 from J, leaving 14 bases between them. The CDR3 protein is CASSLQTGMVNEQFF. The CDR3 region has the DNA TGTGCCAGCAGCTTACAAACAGGGATGGTCAATGAGCAGTTCTTC. Full variable domain (missing parts from reference TRBV7-9 and TRBJ2-1): DTGVSQNPRHKITKRGQNVTFRCDPISEHNRLYWYRQTLGQGPEFLTYFQNEAQLEKSRLLSDRFSAERPKGSFSTLEIQRTEQGDSAMYLCASSLQTGMVNEQFFGPGTRLTVL.

The chain links TRBV28 to TRBJ2-3, with TRBD2 matching 7 bases. This CDR3 contains 15 residues. Germline values: CDR1 MDHEN, CDR2 SYDVKM. V lost 6 bases to trimming and J lost 0 bases; unmatched junction nucleotides: 6. CDR3 sequence reads: CASSNQRGSTDTQYF. The CDR3 DNA follows: TGTGCCAGCAGCAATCAGCGGGGAAGCACAGATACGCAGTATTTT.

The chain combines TRBV30 with TRBJ1-1, with TRBD1 as a possible D gene (6 bases). This CDR3 is 14 amino acids long. CDR1 is GTSNPN, CDR2 SVGIG, per germline (reference sequence). Deletions cut 0 bases from V and 5 bases from J, with 13 bases between. CDR3 in DNA: TGTGCCTGGAGTGTAGGGGGAAAAATGACTGAAGCTTTCTTT. It encodes CAWSVGGKMTEAFF.

This sequence joins TRBV30 and TRBJ2-7, with D possibly matching TRBD1 (5 bases). The length of the CDR3 is 13 residues. Looked up from germline, CDR1 is GTSNPN and CDR2 is SVGIG (reference sequence). V lost 5 bases and J lost 1, with 12 bases in between. CDR3 DNA: TGTGCCTGGGCCCATAAGGGGTCCTACGAGCAGTACTTC. This gives the protein CAWAHKGSYEQYF.

V and J are TRBV6-1 and TRBJ1-3; 7 bases match TRBD1. The CDR3 totals 19 residues. CDR1 is MNHNS and CDR2 is SASEGT in the germline V gene. The junction had 13 bases not matched to a gene; V was cut back by 1 base and J by 1 base. CDR3 protein: CASSEERQGGAASGNTIYF. CDR3 bases: TGTGCCAGCAGTGAAGAGCGGCAGGGGGGAGCAGCGTCTGGAAACACCATATATTTT.

The rearrangement uses TRBV4-1 and TRBJ1-3, with 8 bases fitting TRBD1. The CDR3 is 15 residues long. With V trimmed by 4 bases and J by 2 bases, 4 bases remained unmatched. Germline loops: CDR1 MGHRA, CDR2 YSYEKL. CDR3 sequence: CASSRVTGAGNTIYF. The CDR3 DNA is TGCGCCAGCAGCCGTGTGACAGGGGCTGGAAACACCATATATTTT.

The chain joins TRBV6-4 to TRBJ2-1; 9 bases fit TRBD2. The CDR3 is 15 residues long. CDR1 is MRHNA, CDR2 SNTAGT, per germline. The V gene end was trimmed by 6 bases and the J gene end by 7 bases; junction bases not matched to a gene: 10. The CDR3 DNA sequence: TGTGCCAGCAGCCCCCTAGCGGGGACGGGGAATGAGCAGTTCTTC. It is translated as CASSPLAGTGNEQFF.

J is TRBJ2-2 and V is TRBV5-4, with 11 bases lining up with TRBD2. V shed 3 bases, J shed 8 bases, and the junction held 12 bases outside the gene matches. Germline V gene data show CDR1 as SGHNT and CDR2 as YYREEE (reference sequence). The CDR3 spans 17 residues. CDR3 bases: TGTGCCAGCAGCTCCGAACTAGCGGGAGTGACGGCTGGGGAGCTGTTTTTT. It encodes CASSSELAGVTAGELFF.

J is TRBJ2-5 and V is TRBV19; TRBD2 might be the D (5 bases). This CDR3 comprises 13 residues. Trimming took 3 bases from V and 2 from J, leaving 7 bases between them. Germline CDR1 reads LNHDA; CDR2 reads SQIVND (reference sequence). CDR3 bases: TGTGCCAGTAGTATGGGCGGGCAAGAGACCCAGTACTTC. Its translation is CASSMGGQETQYF.

J is TRBJ2-2 and V is TRBV5-1, with 10 nucleotides matching TRBD2. The V and J ends lost 2 bases and 1 base, in that order; junction bases with no gene match: 5. Germline assignment: CDR1 SGHRS and CDR2 YFSETQ. The CDR3 loop spans 17 amino acids. CDR3 sequence: CASSLRTSGENTGELFF. The CDR3 nucleotides are TGCGCCAGCAGCTTAAGGACTAGCGGAGAGAACACCGGGGAGCTGTTTTTT.

The chain uses TRBV6-1 and TRBJ2-1, with 12 bases fitting TRBD2. V dropped 10 bases and J dropped 2; count of bases not matched to a gene: 3. This CDR3 comprises 14 residues. Germline V CDR1 and CDR2: MNHNS, SASEGT. CDR3 sequence reads: CATRTSGTYNEQFF. The CDR3 DNA reads TGTGCCACCCGGACTAGCGGGACCTACAATGAGCAGTTCTTC.

V usage is TRBV19 and J usage is TRBJ1-1, with TRBD1 as a possible D gene (6 bases). The length of the CDR3 is 14 residues. CDR1 is LNHDA, CDR2 SQIVND, per germline (reference sequence). V lost 7 bases and J 1 base, leaving 13 bases between the germline ends. CDR3 DNA sequence: TGTGCCAGTATCCAAAAAGGGGGGAACACTGAAGCTTTCTTT. As protein: CASIQKGGNTEAFF.

This chain links TRBV5-1 with TRBJ2-7; D is possibly TRBD2 (5 bases). Germline V CDR1 and CDR2: SGHRS, YFSETQ. The CDR3 contains 14 residues. V was trimmed by 5 bases and J by 0 bases, leaving 12 bases between them. The CDR3 region is CASSYQLGSYEQYF. In nucleotides, the CDR3 is TGCGCCAGCAGTTACCAACTAGGCTCCTACGAGCAGTACTTC.

The chain combines TRBV19 with TRBJ2-6, with 9 nucleotides matching TRBD1. Trimming cost V 3 bases and J 0 bases; bases outside gene matches: 12. Germline V lookup: CDR1 LNHDA, CDR2 SQIVND (reference sequence). This CDR3 has 20 amino acids. The CDR3: CASSIRARTGAVSGANVLTF. The CDR3 DNA follows: TGTGCCAGTAGTATTAGGGCCCGGACAGGGGCTGTCTCTGGGGCCAACGTCCTGACTTTC.

The chain employs TRBV27 and TRBJ2-1; D is perhaps TRBD2 (6 bases). Trimming cost V 7 bases and J 0 bases, with 13 bases left between them. CDR1 is MNHEY, CDR2 SMNVEV, per germline (reference sequence). The CDR3 contains 15 residues. CDR3 residues: CASNGAGSSYNEQFF. CDR3 DNA: TGTGCCAGCAATGGGGCGGGATCCTCCTACAATGAGCAGTTCTTC.

V usage is TRBV30 and J usage is TRBJ2-7; D is unclear. Germline V gene sequence: CDR1 GTSNPN, CDR2 SVGIG (reference sequence). The CDR3 runs 11 residues. Trimming took off 1 base at V and 3 bases at J, with 4 bases between the two ends. CDR3 sequence: CAWSALYEQYF. The CDR3 DNA reads TGTGCCTGGAGTGCCCTCTACGAGCAGTACTTC.

The chain uses TRBV19 and TRBJ1-3; D unclear. Trimming shortened V by 5 bases and J by 0 bases, and 11 bases separated the two germline ends. There are 15 residues in the CDR3. The germline V gene has CDR1 LNHDA and CDR2 SQIVND (reference sequence). The DNA of the CDR3 is TGTGCCAGTAGTTGGGAGGGTCTCTCTGGAAACACCATATATTTT. It codes for CASSWEGLSGNTIYF.